The 19 T cell receptor beta chains below come from one sample, sequenced in a study of beta chain features in type 1 diabetes (dated by TCRdb to the late 2010s). The antigens for these receptors are not known. Overall study results and their limits: A moderate but significant shortening of TCRB CDR3 length was observed in type 1 diabetes patients in all four CD4+ subsets.

Receptor libraries were prepared by the immunoSEQ multiplex PCR assay. The entire isolated RNA was reverse transcribed using the High Capacity cDNA Reverse Transcription Kit, and thus expressed TCRB transcripts were sequenced. This immuneACCESS table, as held by TCRdb, lists in-frame sequences with V and J called but not all clones. Of the missing ones, under half trace to an unresolved V gene in checked studies; the others have no known cause. The sample table records a few hundred thousand clones; around an eighth of these occur just once. The ten largest clones add up to around 0.01% of the sample. The material sequenced was naive CD4+ T cells from blood. The cell subset or site label, read with the paper, signifies: true naive CD4+ T cells. These receptors were obtained from a woman in her late teens or twenties with type 1 diabetes.

The chain couples TRBV4-1 to TRBJ1-2; 8 bases are a match to TRBD1. V shed 3 bases, J shed 9 bases, and the junction held 15 bases outside the gene matches. From germline, CDR1 is MGHRA and CDR2 YSYEKL. The CDR3 contains 16 residues. The CDR3 sequence is CASSQLIGQGILRYTF. DNA for the CDR3: TGCGCCAGCAGCCAGTTGATCGGACAGGGTATTCTGCGCTACACCTTC.

The chain couples TRBV29-1 to TRBJ2-5; D is ambiguous. Germline CDR1 and CDR2: SQVTM and ANQGSEA. V shed 7 bases and J shed 5 bases, with 17 bases lying between them. The length of the CDR3 is 13 residues. The CDR3 here is CSARHMFKETQYF. DNA for the CDR3: TGCAGCGCCAGACACATGTTCAAGGAGACCCAGTACTTC.

This clone was counted between two and nine times. The V gene is TRBV30, the J gene TRBJ2-7; 12 bases agree with TRBD2. From germline, CDR1 is GTSNPN and CDR2 SVGIG (reference sequence). V dropped 3 bases and J dropped 5; count of bases not matched to a gene: 11. The length of the CDR3 is 16 residues. Here the CDR3 DNA reads TGTGCCTGGAGCAAAATCCGGACTAGCGGGATAGACGAGCAGTACTTC. This codes for CAWSKIRTSGIDEQYF.

In its sample, this clone was seen a few times. The genes are TRBV9 and TRBJ2-1; 8 bases are a match to TRBD1. This CDR3 has 15 residues. V was clipped by 0 bases and J by 2 bases; unmatched bases: 1. CDR1 and CDR2 (germline): SGDLS, YYNGEE. The CDR3 region has the DNA TGTGCCAGCAGCGTAGAGACAGGGGCCTACAATGAGCAGTTCTTC. It encodes CASSVETGAYNEQFF.

The chain combines TRBV23-1 with TRBJ1-1, with D perhaps TRBD1 (5 bases). TRBV23-1 is marked as an open reading frame, function uncertain. Between the trimmed V and J ends, which lost 7 bases and 1 base, there was a span of 13 bases. The CDR3 runs 14 residues. CDR3 amino acids: CASMPGGGNTEAFF. The CDR3 DNA is TGCGCCAGCATGCCCGGGGGGGGGAACACTGAAGCTTTCTTT.

This clone has just a few counts. CDR3 sequence: CSVYRGRGTGELFF. CDR3 sequence (DNA): TGCAGCGTCTACAGGGGGCGCGGCACCGGGGAGCTGTTTTTT. V gene TRBV29-1 combines with J gene TRBJ2-2; 9 positions agree with TRBD1. V shed 6 bases, J shed 4 bases, and the junction held 6 bases outside the gene matches. Germline lookup yields CDR1 SQVTM and CDR2 ANQGSEA. The CDR3 extends over 14 amino acids.

This clone was seen a few times. CDR3 nucleotide sequence: TGTGCCAGCAGCCGAGGGACAGGGACTTCCAACGAGCAGTACTTC. It is translated as CASSRGTGTSNEQYF. The chain has TRBV14 and TRBJ2-7; 9 nucleotides match TRBD1. This CDR3 is built from 15 residues. Germline V gene data show CDR1 as SGHDN and CDR2 as FVKESK. Trimming removed 4 bases from V and 5 bases from J; junction bases left unmatched: 9. Full variable domain (outside the CDR3, taken from reference TRBV14 and TRBJ2-7): EAGVTQFPSHSVIEKGQTVTLRCDPISGHDNLYWYRRVMGKEIKFLLHFVKESKQDESGMPNNRFLAERTGGTYSTLKVQPAELEDSGVYFCASSRGTGTSNEQYFGPGTRLTVT.

This clone was seen a handful of times. Other DNA sequences within the sample encode an identical CDR3. The V and J genes are TRBV5-1 and TRBJ2-7; the D is unclear. Germline CDR1 is SGHRS and CDR2 is YFSETQ. CDR3 size: 12 residues. Trimming cost V 0 bases and J 4 bases, with 5 bases left between them. The CDR3 protein is CASSLGGYEQYF. DNA of the CDR3: TGCGCCAGCAGCTTGGGAGGATACGAGCAGTACTTC.

This clone was counted between two and nine times. The rearrangement joins TRBV7-2 to TRBJ2-7; 7 bases agree with TRBD1. CDR3 length: 15 residues. Per the germline V gene, CDR1 is SGHTA and CDR2 is FQGNSA. The V and J ends lost 6 bases and 0 bases, in that order; junction bases with no gene match: 8. CDR3 region: CASRKPGQSSYEQYF. The CDR3 DNA sequence: TGTGCCAGCAGAAAACCGGGACAGTCCTCCTACGAGCAGTACTTC.

This clone was detected a few times. The chain couples TRBV11-2 to TRBJ2-1; no reliable D call. CDR3 length equals 13 residues. Germline values: CDR1 SGHAT, CDR2 FQNNGV. The V and J ends lost 5 bases and 4 bases respectively, with 9 bases between them. In nucleotides, the CDR3 is TGTGCCAGCAGCCCTGGCCGTTACAATGAGCAGTTCTTC. It encodes CASSPGRYNEQFF.

The rearrangement links TRBV2 to TRBJ2-1; D may be TRBD2 (5 bases). The V end was cut by 6 bases, the J end by 8 bases, with 11 bases between. Per the germline V gene, CDR1 is SNHLY and CDR2 is FYNNEI. CDR3 size: 12 residues. The CDR3 DNA sequence: TGTGCCAGCAGAGAACTAGTCCATGAGCAGTTCTTC. It is translated as CASRELVHEQFF.

The gene calls are TRBV29-1 and TRBJ2-6, with D hard to call. Germline CDR1 is SQVTM and CDR2 is ANQGSEA. The CDR3 consists of 14 residues. V shed 3 bases and J shed 2 bases, with 8 bases lying between them. CDR3 nucleotides: TGCAGCGTTGATTTCTCCCCTGGGGCCAACGTCCTGACTTTC. This encodes CSVDFSPGANVLTF.

This clone was picked up a small number of times. The V gene is TRBV19, the J gene TRBJ2-1, with TRBD2 as a possible D gene (5 bases). Trimming removed 0 bases from V and 5 bases from J, with 8 bases in between. CDR1 LNHDA and CDR2 SQIVND come from the germline V gene (reference sequence). This CDR3 contains 14 residues. This CDR3 reads CASSIEARDNEQFF. For the CDR3, the DNA is TGTGCCAGTAGTATAGAAGCGAGGGACAATGAGCAGTTCTTC.

This clone was counted a few times. V gene TRBV5-4 combines with J gene TRBJ2-2, with 10 bases matching TRBD2. Germline V lookup: CDR1 SGHNT, CDR2 YYREEE (reference sequence). CDR3 length equals 16 residues. J lost 0 bases, V lost 1 base, and 0 bases had no gene match. CDR3 sequence (DNA): TGTGCCAGCAGCTTGACTAGCGGGGCGAACACCGGGGAGCTGTTTTTT. This codes for CASSLTSGANTGELFF.

The genes are TRBV6-5 and TRBJ2-7; the match to TRBD1 covers 11 bases. CDR1 is MNHEY, CDR2 SVGAGI, per germline. Trimming removed 10 bases from V and 6 bases from J; junction bases left unmatched: 11. This CDR3 is built from 14 residues. CDR3 sequence (DNA): TGTGCCACCTCATGGGACAGGGGGAGCGGCGAGCAGTACTTC. Its translation: CATSWDRGSGEQYF.

This clone appeared once. The sample carries other DNA sequences with the same CDR3. The chain has TRBV2 and TRBJ2-7; TRBD1 matches 7 bases. The V and J ends lost 4 bases and 3 bases, in that order; junction bases with no gene match: 3. The CDR3 is 13 amino acids. Germline V gene data show CDR1 as SNHLY and CDR2 as FYNNEI. The CDR3 reads CASSADRDYEQYF. The CDR3 nucleotides read TGTGCCAGCAGTGCAGACAGGGACTACGAGCAGTACTTC.

In its sample, this clone was seen a few times. This chain joins TRBV19 and TRBJ2-5, with TRBD1 matching over 8 bases. The germline CDR1 and CDR2 sequences are LNHDA and SQIVND (reference sequence). The CDR3 sequence is 12 residues long. The V and J ends lost 9 bases and 9 bases, in that order; junction bases with no gene match: 9. In DNA form, the CDR3 reads TGTGCCAGCGGACAGGGCGAGACGGCCCAGTACTTC. Protein product: CASGQGETAQYF.

This clone was counted a few times. The genes are TRBV7-2 and TRBJ2-1, with D perhaps matching TRBD2 (7 bases). The CDR3 runs 15 residues. Germline CDR1 reads SGHTA; CDR2 reads FQGNSA. V was clipped by 5 bases and J by 5 bases, with 16 bases between them. Written as DNA, the CDR3 is TGTGCCAGCAGCCGGGGGGCTAGCAATGACAATGAGCAGTTCTTC. Protein sequence: CASSRGASNDNEQFF.

This clone was seen a handful of times. The chain joins TRBV5-1 to TRBJ2-2; 7 nucleotides line up with TRBD1. The CDR3 consists of 17 residues. Trimming at V came to 4 bases and at J to 0 bases, leaving 9 bases not matched to a gene. Germline CDR1 and CDR2: SGHRS and YFSETQ. The CDR3 is CASSQPGQRANTGELFF. Here the CDR3 DNA reads TGCGCCAGCAGCCAGCCGGGACAGCGAGCGAACACCGGGGAGCTGTTTTTT.